This T cell receptor (beta chain) stems from a study of T cells after posttransplantation cyclophosphamide. The study, taken as a whole, reports: Later blood repertoires were often dominated by clones from the donor CD8+ memory compartment.

Peripheral blood was collected from the related graft donor on the marrow donation day. The CDR3 sequence is 13 residues long. Germline assignment: CDR1 LGHNA and CDR2 YSLEER. V gave up 3 bases and J gave up 8 bases, with 13 bases separating them. This clone has a count of ten or more. Its antigen is not identified. The protocol was immunoSEQ multiplex PCR, while the TCRdb copy is restricted to in-frame clones and leaves out a portion. Altogether roughly 41,000 clones were found in the sample, and no singletons occur. The chain has TRBV4-3 and TRBJ1-2, with a weak D call TRBD1 (6 bases). The receptor comes from a man aged 30 to 39 in good health and a related stem cell transplant donor. Source material: PBMCs. CDR3 nucleotide sequence: TGCGCCAGCAGCCACAGGGGACTATGGGGCTACACCTTC. Translating gives CASSHRGLWGYTF.